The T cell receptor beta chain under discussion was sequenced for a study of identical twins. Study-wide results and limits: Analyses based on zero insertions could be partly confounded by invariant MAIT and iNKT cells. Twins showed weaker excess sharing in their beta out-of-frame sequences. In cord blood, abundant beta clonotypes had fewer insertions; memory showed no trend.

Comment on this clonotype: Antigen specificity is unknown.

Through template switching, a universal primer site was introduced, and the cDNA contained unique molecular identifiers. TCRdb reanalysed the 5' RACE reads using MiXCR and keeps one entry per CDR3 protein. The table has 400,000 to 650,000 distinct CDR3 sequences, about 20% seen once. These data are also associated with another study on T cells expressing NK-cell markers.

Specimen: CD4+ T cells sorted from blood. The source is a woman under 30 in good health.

CDR3 loop: CSARTLAAYEQYF. DNA for the CDR3: TGCAGTGCTAGAACCCTAGCGGCCTACGAGCAGTACTTC. V is TRBV20-1 and J is TRBJ2-7, with 7 bases that match TRBD2. J gave up 2 bases and V 2 bases, and 3 bases lay outside the gene matches. Germline loops: CDR1 DFQATT, CDR2 SNEGSKA (reference sequence). The CDR3 extends over 13 amino acids.